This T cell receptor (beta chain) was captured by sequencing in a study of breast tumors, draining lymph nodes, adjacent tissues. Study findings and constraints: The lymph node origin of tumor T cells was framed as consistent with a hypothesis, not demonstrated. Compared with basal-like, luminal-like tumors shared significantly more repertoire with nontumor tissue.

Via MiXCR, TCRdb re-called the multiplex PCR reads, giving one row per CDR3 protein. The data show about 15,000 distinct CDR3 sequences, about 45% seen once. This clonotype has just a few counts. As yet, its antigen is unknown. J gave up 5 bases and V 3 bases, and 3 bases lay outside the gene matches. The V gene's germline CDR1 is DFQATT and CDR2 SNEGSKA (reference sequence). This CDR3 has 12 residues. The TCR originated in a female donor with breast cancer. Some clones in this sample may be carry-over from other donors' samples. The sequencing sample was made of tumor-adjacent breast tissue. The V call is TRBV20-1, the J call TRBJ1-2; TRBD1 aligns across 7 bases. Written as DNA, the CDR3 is TGCAGTGCTAGTCGGGACAGTTATGGCTACACCTTC. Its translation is CSASRDSYGYTF.